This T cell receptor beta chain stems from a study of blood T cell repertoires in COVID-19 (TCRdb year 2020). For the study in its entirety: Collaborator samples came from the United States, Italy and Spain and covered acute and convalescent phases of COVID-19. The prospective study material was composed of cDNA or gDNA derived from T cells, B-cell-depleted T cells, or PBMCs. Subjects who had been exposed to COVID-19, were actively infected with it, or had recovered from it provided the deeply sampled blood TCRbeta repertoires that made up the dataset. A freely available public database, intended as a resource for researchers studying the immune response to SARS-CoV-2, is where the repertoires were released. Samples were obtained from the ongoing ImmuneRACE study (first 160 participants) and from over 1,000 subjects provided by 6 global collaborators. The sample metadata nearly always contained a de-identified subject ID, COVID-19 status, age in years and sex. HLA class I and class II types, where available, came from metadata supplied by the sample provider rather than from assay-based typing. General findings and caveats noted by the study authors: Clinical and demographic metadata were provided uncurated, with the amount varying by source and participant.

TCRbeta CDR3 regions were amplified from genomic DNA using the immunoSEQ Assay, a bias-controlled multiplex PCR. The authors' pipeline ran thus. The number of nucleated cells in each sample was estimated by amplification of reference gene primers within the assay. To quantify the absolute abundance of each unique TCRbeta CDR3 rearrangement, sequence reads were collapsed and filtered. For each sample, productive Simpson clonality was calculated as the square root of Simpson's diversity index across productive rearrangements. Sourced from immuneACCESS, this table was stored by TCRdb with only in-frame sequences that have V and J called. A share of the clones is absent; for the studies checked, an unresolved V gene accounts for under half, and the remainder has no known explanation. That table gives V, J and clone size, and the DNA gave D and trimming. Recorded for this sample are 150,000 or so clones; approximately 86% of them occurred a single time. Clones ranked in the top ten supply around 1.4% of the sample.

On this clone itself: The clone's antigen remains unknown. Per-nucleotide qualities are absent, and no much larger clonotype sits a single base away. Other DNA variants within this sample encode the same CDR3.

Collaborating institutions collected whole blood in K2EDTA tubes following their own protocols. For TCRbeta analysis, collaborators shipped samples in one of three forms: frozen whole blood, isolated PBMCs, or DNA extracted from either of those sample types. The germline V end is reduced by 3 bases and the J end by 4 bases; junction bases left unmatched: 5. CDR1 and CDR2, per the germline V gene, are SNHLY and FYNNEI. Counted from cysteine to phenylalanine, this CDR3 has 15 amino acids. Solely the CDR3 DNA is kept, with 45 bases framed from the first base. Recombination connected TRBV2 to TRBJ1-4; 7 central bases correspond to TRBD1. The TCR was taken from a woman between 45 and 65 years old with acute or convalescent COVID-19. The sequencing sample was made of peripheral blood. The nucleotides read TGTGCCAGCAGTGACCCGGGACAGAGTAATGAAAAACTGTTTTTT. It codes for CASSDPGQSNEKLFF.